The 13 T cell receptor beta chains below were found in one sample sequenced in a study of CD8+ T cells in alopecia areata. Specified treatment: oral pan-JAK inhibitor, 5-10 mg twice daily. Sequencing relied on a cDNA template that was reverse transcribed from extracted RNA. Some clones are missing from TCRdb's copy, which holds only in-frame ones; the method was immunoSEQ multiplex PCR. The sample gives 95,000 to 100,000 clones, 50% to 60% of which show up once; roughly 17% is in the top ten. The specimen was CD8+ T cells sorted from blood, collected between weeks 55 and 65, from a patient treated with tofacitinib. The receptors stem from a human donor with alopecia areata.

This clone was picked up a small number of times. The V and J genes are TRBV19 and TRBJ2-1; 7 positions agree with TRBD1. Germline-derived CDR1 and CDR2 are LNHDA and SQIVND (reference sequence). The CDR3 covers 15 residues. Trimming at V came to 6 bases and at J to 0 bases, leaving 5 bases not matched to a gene. CDR3 in DNA: TGTGCCAGTAGCCTGACAGGGAACTCCTACAATGAGCAGTTCTTC. Amino acid sequence: CASSLTGNSYNEQFF.

J is TRBJ2-3 and V is TRBV5-6; TRBD2 matches 9 bases. Per germline, CDR1 SGHDT and CDR2 YYEEEE. V trimming: 5 bases; J trimming: 5 bases; junction bases outside the gene matches: 18. The CDR3 contains 18 residues. For the CDR3, the DNA is TGTGCCAGCAGTTCATCGACCAACATAGCGGGGGAGGTAGATACGCAGTATTTT. This gives the protein CASSSSTNIAGEVDTQYF.

The chain carries TRBV30 and TRBJ1-2; D might be TRBD1 (6 bases). The CDR3 sequence is 14 residues long. Germline V CDR1 and CDR2: GTSNPN, SVGIG (reference sequence). Trimming removed 3 bases at V and 6 bases at J, with 17 bases between. CDR3 DNA sequence: TGTGCCTGGAGAGTCTGGGGGGACACCCATGGCTACACCTTC. Translating gives CAWRVWGDTHGYTF.

The chain's CDR3 is CSVGRGSSYEQYF. Here the CDR3 DNA reads TGCAGCGTTGGGCGGGGTAGCTCCTACGAGCAGTACTTC. The rearrangement links TRBV29-1 to TRBJ2-7; D may be TRBD2 (6 bases). Looked up from germline, CDR1 is SQVTM and CDR2 is ANQGSEA. The CDR3 is 13 amino acids. The V gene lost 4 bases and the J gene lost 0 bases, with 10 bases spanning the gap.

The V call is TRBV19, the J call TRBJ2-6; D ambiguous. Germline lookup yields CDR1 LNHDA and CDR2 SQIVND (reference sequence). V shed 5 bases and J shed 2 bases, with 13 bases lying between them. There are 16 residues in the CDR3. CDR3 region: CASSPPLGPGANVLTF. The CDR3 region has the DNA TGTGCCAGTAGTCCCCCCCTCGGCCCTGGGGCCAACGTCCTGACTTTC.

This clone came up a few times. The chain recombines TRBV5-1 with TRBJ1-1; D not resolved. The CDR3 runs to 11 residues. The V gene's germline CDR1 is SGHRS and CDR2 YFSETQ. Trimming took off 4 bases at V and 1 base at J, with 2 bases between the two ends. CDR3: CASSTNTEAFF. The CDR3 nucleotides are TGCGCCAGCAGCACGAACACTGAAGCTTTCTTT.

The chain carries TRBV2 and TRBJ1-2; unclear D gene. This CDR3 comprises 11 residues. CDR1 is SNHLY and CDR2 is FYNNEI in the germline V gene. V gave up 6 bases and J gave up 6 bases, with 8 bases separating them. The CDR3 DNA reads TGTGCCAGCAGCACAGATGATGGCTACACCTTC. This sequence encodes CASSTDDGYTF.

This chain links TRBV2 with TRBJ1-6, with 7 bases aligning to TRBD1. The ends lost 6 bases at V and 10 bases at J; junction bases unmatched: 12. Germline CDR1 is SNHLY and CDR2 is FYNNEI. This CDR3 is 15 amino acids long. The CDR3 region is CASRDHTGAGSPLHF. The CDR3 DNA sequence: TGTGCCAGCAGGGACCACACAGGGGCTGGATCACCCCTCCACTTT.

Only a few counts were recorded for this clone. This chain connects TRBV25-1 to TRBJ1-2; 8 nucleotides align to TRBD1. This CDR3 has 14 amino acids. V was clipped by 4 bases and J by 8 bases; unmatched bases: 9. From germline, CDR1 is MGHDK and CDR2 SYGVNS. CDR3 DNA sequence: TGTGCCAGCAGTGGGGCTGGACAGGGTCGCGGCTACACCTTC. Residues: CASSGAGQGRGYTF.

This clone was detected only a few times. The CDR3 is CASSLEEVVHEQYF. In DNA, the CDR3 is TGTGCCAGCAGCTTAGAGGAGGTTGTCCACGAGCAGTACTTC. The V and J genes are TRBV7-9 and TRBJ2-7; D perhaps matches TRBD2 (5 bases). Looked up from germline, CDR1 is SEHNR and CDR2 is FQNEAQ (reference sequence). The CDR3 has 14 residues. V lost 1 base and J lost 5, with 12 bases in between.

Only one count was recorded for this clone. The chain employs TRBV6-6 and TRBJ2-5; D is perhaps TRBD2 (7 bases). The assigned J gene may be wrong: the sequence end matches TRBJ2-7 better. Germline CDR1 MNHNY, CDR2 SVGAGI (reference sequence). The CDR3 length is 14 residues. The CDR3 protein is CASSVGGAIYEQYF. The CDR3 bases are TGTGCCAGCAGTGTGGGGGGGGCGATCTACGAGCAGTACTTC.

The gene calls are TRBV9 and TRBJ2-3; 9 bases align to TRBD2. V trimming: 4 bases; J trimming: 5 bases; junction bases outside the gene matches: 14. Germline assignment: CDR1 SGDLS and CDR2 YYNGEE. The CDR3 sequence is 17 residues long. CDR3: CASSPGPPSGGRDTQYF. CDR3 sequence (DNA): TGTGCCAGCAGCCCAGGACCCCCCAGCGGGGGGCGAGATACGCAGTATTTT. Full variable domain (rest looked up from reference TRBV9 and TRBJ2-3): DSGVTQTPKHLITATGQRVTLRCSPRSGDLSVYWYQQSLDQGLQFLIQYYNGEERAKGNILERFSAQQFPDLHSELNLSSLELGDSALYFCASSPGPPSGGRDTQYFGPGTRLTVL.

V and J are TRBV19 and TRBJ2-7; D gene ambiguous. V gave up 6 bases and J gave up 5 bases, with 14 bases separating them. The germline CDR1 and CDR2 sequences are LNHDA and SQIVND (reference sequence). The CDR3 loop spans 13 amino acids. The CDR3 region is CASSHPGFNEQYF. The CDR3 DNA follows: TGTGCCAGTAGCCACCCCGGATTCAACGAGCAGTACTTC. Full variable domain (outside the CDR3, taken from reference TRBV19 and TRBJ2-7): DGGITQSPKYLFRKEGQNVTLSCEQNLNHDAMYWYRQDPGQGLRLIYYSQIVNDFQKGDIAEGYSVSREKKESFPLTVTSAQKNPTAFYLCASSHPGFNEQYFGPGTRLTVT.